This passage covers 18 T cell receptor beta chains from one sample sequenced in a study of T cell repertoires in cytomegalovirus infection. Their recognized antigens are unknown. TCRdb ran MiXCR on the reads and lists one entry per CDR3 protein. The repertoire consists of 650,000 to 900,000 distinct CDR3 sequences, with about 29% occurring once and the leading ten covering about an eighth. The sample consisted of cultured CD8+ T cells from PBMCs, taken from culture after CMV antigen stimulation. These TCRs come from a human donor in good health (CMV status not recorded). Some clones in this sample may be carry-over from other donors' samples.

This rearrangement joins TRBV12-3 or TRBV12-4 to TRBJ2-1, with D tentatively TRBD1 (6 bases). This CDR3 comprises 14 residues. The V end was cut by 5 bases, the J end by 5 bases, with 13 bases between. In nucleotides, the CDR3 is TGTGCCAGCAGTCCGGGGACATCGAACAATGAGCAGTTCTTC. Translation: CASSPGTSNNEQFF.

This chain joins TRBV12-3 or TRBV12-4 and TRBJ2-1, with a weak D call TRBD2 (7 bases). The length of the CDR3 is 15 residues. Deletions cut 3 bases from V and 9 bases from J, with 18 bases between. The CDR3 DNA is TGTGCCAGCAGTTTTTCCGTCGGGGAGGGGGGTGAGCAGTTCTTC. Protein product: CASSFSVGEGGEQFF.

This clonotype was observed a handful of times. V usage is TRBV7-3 and J usage is TRBJ2-1; 7 bases fit TRBD1. From germline, CDR1 is SGHTA and CDR2 FQGTGA. The CDR3 runs 14 residues. Losses at the gene ends were 5 bases for V and 7 bases for J; bases not matched to a gene: 8. The CDR3 protein is CASSPNEGANEQFF. The DNA for the CDR3 is TGTGCCAGCAGCCCAAACGAGGGGGCTAATGAGCAGTTCTTC.

This chain connects TRBV6-5 to TRBJ1-1, with D hard to call. The ends were cut back, 5 bases at V and 3 bases at J, with 16 bases in the middle. The CDR3 is 15 amino acids. Germline V lookup: CDR1 MNHEY, CDR2 SVGAGI. This chain's CDR3 is CASSPRVHADTEAFF. CDR3 DNA sequence: TGTGCCAGCAGTCCACGGGTCCATGCGGACACTGAAGCTTTCTTT.

This clonotype came up a few times. V usage is TRBV12-3 or TRBV12-4 and J usage is TRBJ1-3, with D unresolved. This CDR3 contains 15 residues. Trimming cost V 8 bases and J 0 bases, with 14 bases left between them. In nucleotides, the CDR3 is TGTGCCAGCCCAGGAGGACCCGACTCTGGAAACACCATATATTTT. Amino acids: CASPGGPDSGNTIYF.

This clonotype showed up just a few times. The chain uses TRBV7-9 and TRBJ2-5; D might be TRBD1 (5 bases). CDR1 and CDR2 (germline): SEHNR, FQNEAQ (reference sequence). The CDR3 sequence is 16 residues long. Trimming left V 3 bases short and J 0 bases short, with 14 bases between. The CDR3: CASSFYRTSDQETQYF. For the CDR3, the DNA is TGTGCCAGCAGCTTTTACAGGACATCAGACCAAGAGACCCAGTACTTC. The full variable domain, completed using reference TRBV7-9 and TRBJ2-5, is DTGVSQNPRHKITKRGQNVTFRCDPISEHNRLYWYRQTLGQGPEFLTYFQNEAQLEKSRLLSDRFSAERPKGSFSTLEIQRTEQGDSAMYLCASSFYRTSDQETQYFGPGTRLLVL.

The V and J genes are TRBV19 and TRBJ1-1; D is undetermined. From germline, CDR1 is LNHDA and CDR2 SQIVND (reference sequence). The ends were cut back, 0 bases at V and 2 bases at J, with 1 base in the middle. CDR3 length equals 12 residues. CDR3 residues: CASSIDNTEAFF. The CDR3 bases are TGTGCCAGTAGTATAGATAACACTGAAGCTTTCTTT.

At least ten counts were recorded for this clonotype. V is TRBV7-3 and J is TRBJ1-1; D is possibly TRBD1 (5 bases). The germline gives CDR1 SGHTA, CDR2 FQGTGA. The CDR3 spans 16 residues. With 0 bases removed from V and 0 bases from J, the gap between germline ends came to 11 bases. This chain's CDR3 is CASSLTRTGLNTEAFF. In DNA form, the CDR3 reads TGTGCCAGCAGCTTAACCCGAACAGGCCTGAACACTGAAGCTTTCTTT.

In its sample, this clonotype was seen a few times. This chain links TRBV15 with TRBJ2-3; a weak D match, TRBD1 (5 bases). The CDR3 has 13 amino acids. The germline gives CDR1 LNHNV, CDR2 YYDKDF (reference sequence). The ends were cut back, 6 bases at V and 1 base at J, with 8 bases in the middle. CDR3 protein: CATRDKGTDTQYF. The CDR3 nucleotides are TGTGCCACCAGGGACAAGGGCACAGATACGCAGTATTTT.

This sequence joins TRBV9 and TRBJ1-2; D is ambiguous. There are 13 residues in the CDR3. V was trimmed by 0 bases and J by 4 bases, leaving 7 bases between them. Germline V lookup: CDR1 SGDLS, CDR2 YYNGEE. The CDR3 is CASSVATAYGYTF. As DNA, the CDR3 is TGTGCCAGCAGCGTAGCAACAGCCTATGGCTACACCTTC.

The V call is TRBV4-1, the J call TRBJ2-7; D assignment may be TRBD1 or TRBD2 (5 bases each). Per the germline V gene, CDR1 is MGHRA and CDR2 is YSYEKL. The CDR3 has 14 amino acids. The V and J ends lost 6 bases and 0 bases respectively, with 12 bases between them. The CDR3 loop reads CASSHRDGSYEQYF. The DNA for the CDR3 is TGCGCCAGCAGTCACCGGGACGGCTCCTACGAGCAGTACTTC.

This chain uses TRBV11-2 with TRBJ2-5, with 9 bases aligning to TRBD1. Germline CDR1 and CDR2: SGHAT and FQNNGV. V trimming: 3 bases; J trimming: 1 base; junction bases outside the gene matches: 3. The CDR3 runs 15 residues. The CDR3 is CASSLTGGTQETQYF. The CDR3 DNA sequence: TGTGCCAGCAGCTTGACAGGGGGGACCCAAGAGACCCAGTACTTC.

The V call is TRBV7-4, the J call TRBJ1-3; no reliable D call. Trimming removed 3 bases from V and 9 bases from J, with 15 bases in between. This CDR3 has 14 residues. Germline V gene sequence: CDR1 SGHVT, CDR2 SQSDAQ. As DNA, the CDR3 is TGTGCCAGCAGCTTCTCCCCACCCCTTGGCACCATATATTTT. It is translated as CASSFSPPLGTIYF.

In this sample, this clonotype turned up many times. The chain uses TRBV7-2 and TRBJ2-2; D gene uncertain. V dropped 1 base and J dropped 1 base, with 7 bases sitting between them. The CDR3 consists of 15 residues. The germline gives CDR1 SGHTA, CDR2 FQGNSA. The CDR3 here is CASSLVPENTGELFF. The CDR3 DNA reads as TGTGCCAGCAGCTTAGTGCCAGAGAACACCGGGGAGCTGTTTTTT.

The chain recombines TRBV19 with TRBJ1-5; no definite D call. V shed 1 base and J shed 1 base, with 8 bases lying between them. The CDR3 contains 15 residues. Germline loops: CDR1 LNHDA, CDR2 SQIVND (reference sequence). The CDR3 loop reads CASSIGPGSNQPQHF. The CDR3 coding sequence is TGTGCCAGTAGTATAGGTCCGGGGAGCAATCAGCCCCAGCATTTT. Drawing the rest from reference TRBV19 and TRBJ1-5, the complete variable domain is DGGITQSPKYLFRKEGQNVTLSCEQNLNHDAMYWYRQDPGQGLRLIYYSQIVNDFQKGDIAEGYSVSREKKESFPLTVTSAQKNPTAFYLCASSIGPGSNQPQHFGDGTRLSIL.

The chain carries TRBV4-1 and TRBJ2-5; D is ambiguous. CDR3 length: 11 amino acids. V lost 2 bases to trimming and J lost 7 bases, with 5 bases between them. From germline, CDR1 is MGHRA and CDR2 YSYEKL. The DNA of the CDR3 is TGCGCCAGCAGCCAATCCGGGACCCAGTACTTC. Translated: CASSQSGTQYF.

This clonotype has just a few counts. This chain uses TRBV12-3 or TRBV12-4 with TRBJ2-1, with unresolved D. The CDR3 extends over 16 amino acids. Trimming left V 7 bases short and J 0 bases short, with 16 bases between. The CDR3, as DNA: TGTGCCAGCACTTGGGATAGCTCCTTCTCCTACAATGAGCAGTTCTTC. It encodes CASTWDSSFSYNEQFF.

This clonotype was counted a few times. This chain joins TRBV7-6 and TRBJ1-4, with D perhaps TRBD1 (5 bases). The CDR3 runs 15 residues. Looked up from germline, CDR1 is SGHVS and CDR2 is FNYEAQ. Trimming removed 4 bases from V and 3 bases from J, with 12 bases in between. The CDR3 DNA reads as TGTGCCAGCAGCTCCCCGGGGCCCCCTAATGAAAAACTGTTTTTT. Its translation: CASSSPGPPNEKLFF.